This T cell receptor beta chain appears in the sequencing data of a study of blood T cell repertoires in COVID-19. Background on the study: Samples of COVID-19 (acute and convalescent) were obtained from the United States, Italy and Spain.

The CDR3 sequence is 13 residues long. Germline lookup yields CDR1 GTSNPN and CDR2 SVGIG (reference sequence). The V and J ends lost 0 bases and 8 bases respectively, with 11 bases between them. Per the authors' pipeline: Reference gene primer amplification gave nucleated cell count estimates. Only in-frame clones appear in the TCRdb table, and some are missing; sequencing was by immunoSEQ multiplex PCR. That table furnishes V, J and clone size, whereas the DNA furnished D and trimming. The sample carries about 110,000 clones, more than 80% recorded once. J is TRBJ2-1 and V is TRBV30; D is unclear. The sample comprised peripheral blood. This sequence was found in a woman aged 80 or over with acute or convalescent COVID-19. The CDR3 spells CAWSVGRKDEQFF. The CDR3 nucleotides read TGTGCCTGGAGTGTCGGCAGGAAGGATGAGCAGTTCTTC. Full variable domain (outside the CDR3, taken from reference TRBV30 and TRBJ2-1): SQTIHQWPATLVQPVGSPLSLECTVEGTSNPNLYWYRQAAGRGLQLLFYSVGIGQISSEVPQNLSASRPQDRQFILSSKKLLLSDSGFYLCAWSVGRKDEQFFGPGTRLTVL.